Listed below are T cell receptor beta chains from one sample, sequenced in a study of patients and donors after allogeneic stem cell transplantation. TCRdb ran MiXCR on the RT-PCR reads and lists one entry per CDR3 protein. The repertoire holds 800,000 to 1,000,000 distinct CDR3 sequences, more than 15% seen once, with around 6% in the top ten. The specimen sequenced was blood, either unsorted or a sorted T cell fraction (not recorded which). These receptors were taken from a human donor who was either an allogeneic HSCT recipient or a stem cell or donor lymphocyte infusion donor (not recorded which). It is not recorded whose cells these are; they may come from a transplant donor. Each CDR3 is given with its conserved first and last residue. The D gene is left open where the match is weak. Size is stated for part of the rows, as once, few or many counts, or as a class when the clone is expanded.

j_call clone_size cdr3_length v_call d_call cdr3_aa cdr3_nt
TRBJ2-1 few 16 TRBV5-1 . CASRPPTEKLYNEQFF TGCGCCAGCAGACCCCCGACGGAAAAACTATACAATGAGCAGTTCTTC
TRBJ2-1 few 16 TRBV7-9 TRBD2 CASSLTSGRPNNEQFF TGTGCCAGCAGCTTAACTAGCGGGAGGCCCAACAATGAGCAGTTCTTC
TRBJ2-1 . 15 TRBV7-6 . CASSLLRRAGDEQFF TGTGCCAGCAGCCTCTTGCGGAGGGCCGGTGATGAGCAGTTCTTC
TRBJ2-2 few 14 TRBV6-1 . CASSRSVGTGELFF TGTGCCAGCAGCCGGTCAGTAGGGACCGGGGAGCTGTTTTTT
TRBJ2-3 few 13 TRBV28 . CASSSAGARTQYF TGTGCCAGCAGTTCGGCGGGGGCTCGGACGCAGTATTTT
TRBJ1-1 . 14 TRBV5-1 . CASSRRGAGTEAFF TGCGCCAGCAGCCGTAGGGGGGCTGGGACTGAAGCTTTCTTT
TRBJ1-1 . 16 TRBV13 TRBD1 CASSHPGQGMNTEAFF TGTGCCAGCAGCCACCCCGGACAGGGCATGAACACTGAAGCTTTCTTT
TRBJ2-1 . 16 TRBV9 TRBD2 CASSVGPRLAGESWFF TGTGCCAGCAGCGTAGGCCCACGACTAGCGGGAGAATCCTGGTTCTTC
TRBJ2-1 . 17 TRBV5-1 TRBD1 CASSLATVTGKIYEQFF TGCGCCAGCAGCTTGGCCACCGTGACAGGGAAAATATATGAGCAGTTCTTC
TRBJ2-2 . 15 TRBV25-1 . CASSRTEKNTGELFF TGTGCCAGCAGCCGTACCGAGAAGAACACCGGGGAGCTGTTTTTT
TRBJ2-7 . 16 TRBV12-3/TRBV12-4 . CASSLARGAYGYEQYF TGTGCCAGCAGTTTAGCCAGAGGTGCGTATGGCTACGAGCAGTACTTC
TRBJ2-5 . 19 TRBV5-1 TRBD2 CASSDGLAGGRKQPETQYF TGCGCCAGCAGCGACGGACTAGCGGGGGGGCGTAAGCAGCCAGAGACCCAGTACTTC
TRBJ1-3 few 14 TRBV7-9 . CASSSSGAGNTIYF TGTGCCAGCAGCTCCTCCGGGGCTGGAAACACCATATATTTT
TRBJ1-2 few 16 TRBV9 . CASSVEDPAVNYGYTF TGTGCCAGCAGCGTTGAGGACCCAGCGGTTAACTATGGCTACACCTTC
TRBJ1-1 few 16 TRBV7-6 . CASSLASPGPYTEAFF TGTGCCAGCAGCTTAGCTTCCCCGGGACCTTACACTGAAGCTTTCTTT
TRBJ1-2 . 16 TRBV12-3/TRBV12-4 . CASSLRGRTSSYGYTF TGTGCCAGCAGTTTAAGGGGCAGGACTTCCAGTTATGGCTACACCTTC
TRBJ2-5 many 14 TRBV29-1 . CSARTKAPEGTQYF TGCAGCGCCCGAACCAAGGCGCCGGAGGGGACCCAGTACTTC
TRBJ1-4 . 14 TRBV6-2/TRBV6-3 TRBD1 CASRWDSLREKLFF TGTGCCAGCAGATGGGACAGCTTGCGAGAAAAACTGTTTTTT
TRBJ2-5 few 13 TRBV12-3/TRBV12-4 . CASTPPHGETQYF TGTGCCAGCACCCCCCCCCACGGGGAGACCCAGTACTTC
TRBJ1-6 . 15 TRBV2 . CASSGLDRGNSPLHF TGTGCCAGCAGTGGCCTGGACAGAGGAAATTCACCCCTCCACTTT
TRBJ2-1 . 16 TRBV2 . CASSERRLHSYNEQFF TGTGCCAGCAGTGAAAGGCGGCTCCACTCCTACAATGAGCAGTTCTTC
TRBJ2-2 many 15 TRBV18 . CASSPGSRSTGELFF TGTGCCAGCTCACCCGGGTCACGGAGCACCGGGGAGCTGTTTTTT
TRBJ1-1 . 12 TRBV2 . CASIGENTEAFF TGTGCCAGCATCGGGGAAAACACTGAAGCTTTCTTT
TRBJ1-1 . 15 TRBV5-1 . CASSLASAPRAEAFF TGCGCCAGCAGCTTGGCCAGCGCACCTCGGGCCGAAGCTTTCTTT
TRBJ2-5 . 14 TRBV27 . CASSFSGTEETQYF TGTGCCAGCAGTTTTTCCGGGACTGAAGAGACCCAGTACTTC
TRBJ2-1 . 17 TRBV10-3 . CAISERGQNPAYNEQFF TGTGCCATCAGTGAGAGAGGACAAAACCCTGCCTACAATGAGCAGTTCTTC
TRBJ2-3 many 13 TRBV5-1 . CASSPPPADTQYF TGCGCCAGCAGCCCCCCCCCGGCAGATACGCAGTATTTT
TRBJ2-1 . 14 TRBV5-6 TRBD1 CASSLAQGYNEQFF TGTGCCAGCAGCTTGGCACAGGGGTACAATGAGCAGTTCTTC
TRBJ1-3 . 18 TRBV11-2 . CASSYPANRVSAGNTIYF TGTGCCAGCAGCTATCCCGCCAACAGGGTCAGCGCCGGAAACACCATATATTTT
TRBJ2-3 few 17 TRBV7-3 TRBD1 CASSLRGQGAKSDTQYF TGTGCCAGCAGCTTAAGAGGACAGGGGGCTAAGTCGGATACGCAGTATTTT
TRBJ2-5 . 15 TRBV2 TRBD2 CASKRGEGNQETQYF TGTGCCAGCAAACGGGGGGAAGGGAACCAAGAGACCCAGTACTTC
TRBJ2-1 few 12 TRBV7-9 TRBD2 CASRWAGDEQFF TGTGCCAGCAGATGGGCGGGAGATGAGCAGTTCTTC
TRBJ1-2 few 14 TRBV4-2 . CASSLLVSGEGYTF TGTGCCAGCAGCCTACTAGTTTCGGGGGAAGGCTACACCTTC
TRBJ2-7 . 13 TRBV2 . CASTRAGKYEQYF TGTGCCAGCACTAGGGCAGGAAAATACGAGCAGTACTTC
TRBJ1-5 few 14 TRBV6-2/TRBV6-3 . CASSYEGPRQPQHF TGTGCCAGCAGTTACGAGGGGCCGAGGCAGCCCCAGCATTTT
TRBJ2-7 . 14 TRBV12-3/TRBV12-4 TRBD2 CASSLSGSTYEQYF TGTGCCAGCAGTCTTAGCGGGAGCACCTACGAGCAGTACTTC
TRBJ1-5 . 13 TRBV4-3 . CASSQDRMGPQHF TGCGCCAGCAGCCAAGATCGAATGGGACCCCAGCATTTT
TRBJ1-1 many 14 TRBV5-1 . CASSLETGNTEAFF TGTGCCAGCAGCTTAGAGACAGGGAACACTGAAGCTTTCTTT
TRBJ2-7 . 12 TRBV9 . CASSGMEMVQYF TGTGCCAGCAGCGGAATGGAGATGGTGCAGTACTTC
TRBJ1-1 . 15 TRBV7-3 . CASSFQAGGLTEAFF TGTGCCAGCAGCTTCCAAGCTGGGGGGCTTACTGAAGCTTTCTTT
TRBJ2-7 few 14 TRBV3-1 . CASSPYRPTDEQYF TGTGCCAGCAGCCCATACAGACCCACAGACGAGCAGTACTTC
TRBJ1-6 few 13 TRBV5-1 TRBD1 CASSGTDDSPLHF TGCGCCAGCAGCGGGACAGATGATTCACCCCTCCACTTT
TRBJ1-2 many 13 TRBV12-3/TRBV12-4 . CASSLGASHGYTF TGTGCCAGCAGTTTAGGTGCCTCCCATGGCTACACCTTC
TRBJ2-2 few 17 TRBV7-2 TRBD2 CASSLVASGSWTGELFF TGTGCCAGCAGCTTAGTGGCTAGCGGGAGTTGGACCGGGGAGCTGTTTTTT
TRBJ2-1 few 16 TRBV6-2/TRBV6-3 TRBD2 CASSYPPGLAGVTEVF TGTGCCAGCAGTTACCCACCGGGACTAGCGGGAGTAACGGAAGTCTTC
TRBJ2-3 . 19 TRBV12-3/TRBV12-4 . CASSFETRTITSSTDTQYF TGTGCCAGCAGTTTTGAGACAAGGACCATCACATCTAGCACAGATACGCAGTATTTT
TRBJ1-1 few 14 TRBV4-1 . CASSQLPGDTEAFF TGCGCCAGCAGCCAACTTCCGGGGGACACTGAAGCTTTCTTT
TRBJ1-1 many 13 TRBV29-1 . CSVDDSGGGEAFF TGCAGCGTTGATGACAGTGGTGGAGGGGAAGCTTTCTTT
TRBJ2-7 . 15 TRBV30 . CAWSSRGTVSYEQYF TGTGCCTGGTCCTCCCGCGGGACAGTCTCCTACGAGCAGTACTTC
TRBJ1-2 . 17 TRBV7-9 . CASSTFRDGGRDYGYTF TGTGCCAGCAGCACCTTCCGCGATGGGGGGCGCGACTATGGCTACACCTTC
TRBJ2-1 few 18 TRBV20-1 TRBD2 CSARAGTSGMGSYNEQFF TGCAGTGCTAGAGCCGGGACTAGCGGGATGGGTTCCTACAATGAGCAGTTCTTC
TRBJ2-7 . 16 TRBV9 TRBD2 CASSPRLAGVIYEQYF TGTGCCAGCAGCCCCAGACTAGCGGGAGTCATCTACGAGCAGTACTTC
TRBJ2-7 few 14 TRBV7-2 . CASSRGRPTYEQYF TGTGCCAGCAGCAGAGGACGACCTACCTACGAGCAGTACTTC
TRBJ1-1 many 15 TRBV24-1 TRBD1 CATSDSGTANTEAFF TGTGCCACCAGTGACTCCGGGACAGCGAACACTGAAGCTTTCTTT
TRBJ2-2 many 19 TRBV11-2 . CASSYLGVVWGTNTGELFF TGTGCCAGCAGCTACTTAGGGGTGGTCTGGGGGACGAACACCGGGGAGCTGTTTTTT
TRBJ2-3 . 18 TRBV12-3/TRBV12-4 TRBD2 CASSPPARPSGSTDTQYF TGTGCCAGCAGCCCCCCTGCTCGGCCTAGCGGGAGCACAGATACGCAGTATTTT
TRBJ2-3 . 14 TRBV11-2 . CASSPIRGADTQYF TGTGCCAGCAGCCCTATAAGGGGGGCGGATACGCAGTATTTT